Each of the 22 T cell receptor beta chains below was sequenced from the same sample in a study of blood T cell repertoires in COVID-19. Assay: immunoSEQ multiplex PCR; the TCRdb copy retains only in-frame clones and omits some. The table shows about 250,000 clones, with about 86% occurring only once. The material sequenced was peripheral blood. These receptors originate from a man between 40 and 49 years old with active or convalescent COVID-19.

The V gene is TRBV6-5, the J gene TRBJ1-5; 11 nucleotides agree with TRBD1. V shed 6 bases and J 7 bases; nucleotides not matched to a gene: 8. The CDR3 has 15 residues. Looked up from germline, CDR1 is MNHEY and CDR2 is SVGAGI. The CDR3 nucleotides are TGTGCCAGCAGACTGGGGACAGGGGGGACCCAGCCCCAGCATTTT. Translated, it gives CASRLGTGGTQPQHF.

The chain has TRBV7-9 and TRBJ2-7, with 8 bases identical to TRBD1. The V segment lost 4 bases and the J segment 5 bases; nucleotides outside the gene matches: 4. The CDR3 is made up of 13 amino acids. Germline CDR1 is SEHNR and CDR2 is FQNEAQ (reference sequence). This CDR3 reads CASSSDRVHEQYF. DNA for the CDR3: TGTGCCAGCAGCTCGGACAGGGTACACGAGCAGTACTTC. Together with reference TRBV7-9 and TRBJ2-7, the CDR3 gives the full variable domain: DTGVSQNPRHKITKRGQNVTFRCDPISEHNRLYWYRQTLGQGPEFLTYFQNEAQLEKSRLLSDRFSAERPKGSFSTLEIQRTEQGDSAMYLCASSSDRVHEQYFGPGTRLTVT.

This clone was counted once. The chain employs TRBV18 and TRBJ2-2; unclear D gene. The CDR3 runs 14 residues. From germline, CDR1 is KGHSH and CDR2 LQKENI. Trimming stripped 8 bases from V and 2 bases from J, with 12 bases between. The CDR3 loop reads CASAAAANTGELFF. The CDR3 nucleotides read TGTGCCAGCGCGGCGGCAGCTAACACCGGGGAGCTGTTTTTT. The full variable domain, completed using reference TRBV18 and TRBJ2-2, is NAGVMQNPRHLVRRRGQEARLRCSPMKGHSHVYWYRQLPEEGLKFMVYLQKENIIDESGMPKERFSAEFPKEGPSILRIQQVVRGDSAAYFCASAAAANTGELFFGEGSRLTVL.

The V call is TRBV5-4, the J call TRBJ1-2; 7 nucleotides agree with TRBD1. The junction had 6 bases not matched to a gene; V was cut back by 2 bases and J by 8 bases. Germline assignment: CDR1 SGHNT and CDR2 YYREEE (reference sequence). The CDR3 spans 13 residues. For the CDR3, the DNA is TGTGCCAGCAGCTTCCCGGACAGGTCGGGCTACACCTTC. This translates into CASSFPDRSGYTF.

The chain combines TRBV19 with TRBJ1-5, with TRBD1 identical over 8 bases. The J segment lost 3 bases and the V segment lost 4 bases, leaving 14 bases of the junction unmatched. Germline V gene lookup returns CDR1 LNHDA and CDR2 SQIVND (reference sequence). There are 18 residues in the CDR3. As DNA, the CDR3 is TGTGCCAGTAGTACCACGGACAGGGCGGTCGTCCTCAATCAGCCCCAGCATTTT. Its translation: CASSTTDRAVVLNQPQHF.

J is TRBJ2-2 and V is TRBV7-9; a weak D match, TRBD1 (5 bases). This CDR3 has 17 amino acids. Trimming left V 2 bases short and J 3 bases short, with 16 bases between. From germline, CDR1 is SEHNR and CDR2 FQNEAQ (reference sequence). The CDR3 region is CASSLKLRGRDTGELFF. The CDR3 DNA is TGTGCCAGCAGCTTAAAGTTAAGGGGTCGGGACACCGGGGAGCTGTTTTTT.

V and J are TRBV28 and TRBJ1-1; tentatively, D is TRBD1 (6 bases). The CDR3 length is 14 residues. V was shortened by 5 bases and J by 4 bases, with 14 bases between the two germline ends. CDR1 is MDHEN, CDR2 SYDVKM, per germline. The CDR3 DNA reads as TGTGCCAGCAGTACCTCCCAGGGGCTCACTGAAGCTTTCTTT. This sequence encodes CASSTSQGLTEAFF. Based on the CDR3 plus reference TRBV28 and TRBJ1-1, the full variable domain is DVKVTQSSRYLVKRTGEKVFLECVQDMDHENMFWYRQDPGLGLRLIYFSYDVKMKEKGDIPEGYSVSREKKERFSLILESASTNQTSMYLCASSTSQGLTEAFFGQGTRLTVV.

Note on this clone: Relative to the germline gene, one junction end is altered; a read error may explain this. The V and J genes are TRBV7-7 and TRBJ1-4; TRBD1 matches at 8 bases. CDR1 is SSHAT, CDR2 FNYEAQ, per germline (reference sequence). This CDR3 has 15 amino acids. The CDR3 bases are TGTGCTAGCAGCTTAGGGGCCCGACAGGGGGAAAAACTGTTTTTT. Translation gives CASSLGARQGEKLFF.

The chain uses TRBV18 and TRBJ2-7; TRBD2 aligns across 10 bases. The CDR3 consists of 16 residues. J gave up 5 bases and V 3 bases, and 10 bases lay outside the gene matches. Germline V CDR1 and CDR2: KGHSH, LQKENI. The CDR3 DNA follows: TGTGCCAGCTCACCGACGGAGCGGGGGGGCACAGACGAGCAGTACTTC. This sequence encodes CASSPTERGGTDEQYF. The full variable domain, completed using reference TRBV18 and TRBJ2-7, is NAGVMQNPRHLVRRRGQEARLRCSPMKGHSHVYWYRQLPEEGLKFMVYLQKENIIDESGMPKERFSAEFPKEGPSILRIQQVVRGDSAAYFCASSPTERGGTDEQYFGPGTRLTVT.

This chain joins TRBV10-3 and TRBJ2-2; 10 bases fit TRBD1. Trimming removed 6 bases from V and 4 bases from J; junction bases left unmatched: 5. Germline CDR1 is ENHRY and CDR2 is SYGVKD. The CDR3 is made up of 15 amino acids. As DNA, the CDR3 is TGTGCCATCAGGCCCGGACAGGGGGGCACCGGGGAGCTGTTTTTT. Translated: CAIRPGQGGTGELFF.

The chain joins TRBV29-1 to TRBJ2-2; a weak D match, TRBD1 (5 bases). V lost 4 bases and J 0 bases, leaving 9 bases between the germline ends. The CDR3 is 14 residues long. Germline values: CDR1 SQVTM, CDR2 ANQGSEA. CDR3 in DNA: TGCAGCGTTGGTATGACAGCGAACACCGGGGAGCTGTTTTTT. Its protein product is CSVGMTANTGELFF.

The chain joins TRBV3-1 (or the pseudogene TRBV3-2) to TRBJ2-2, with 8 bases aligning to TRBD2. V was pared by 1 base and J by 6 bases, with 7 bases of the junction left unmatched. The CDR3 has 16 residues. CDR1 and CDR2 from the germline V gene are LGHDT and YNNKEL (reference sequence). The CDR3 here is CASSQVLAGGAGELFF. Written as DNA, the CDR3 is TGTGCCAGCAGCCAAGTCCTAGCGGGTGGGGCCGGGGAGCTGTTTTTT.

There are a few counts of this clone. The chain employs TRBV5-6 and TRBJ1-2; possibly TRBD1 for D (6 bases). With 3 bases removed from V and 5 bases from J, the gap between germline ends came to 14 bases. The CDR3 runs 14 residues. Germline CDR1 reads SGHDT; CDR2 reads YYEEEE. The CDR3 here is CASSSGQSTYGYTF. The CDR3 DNA sequence: TGTGCCAGCAGCTCAGGACAGTCCACTTATGGCTACACCTTC.

This chain connects TRBV11-2 to TRBJ1-1; D unresolved. CDR1 is SGHAT and CDR2 is FQNNGV in the germline V gene. There are 13 residues in the CDR3. The V gene lost 2 bases and the J gene lost 1 base, with 5 bases spanning the gap. CDR3 amino acids: CASSLLENTEAFF. The CDR3 bases are TGTGCCAGCAGCTTATTAGAGAACACTGAAGCTTTCTTT.

The V gene is TRBV19, the J gene TRBJ1-2, with TRBD1 identical over 9 bases. J was trimmed by 7 bases and V by 5 bases; bases with no gene match: 14. CDR3 size: 16 residues. Germline CDR1 and CDR2: LNHDA and SQIVND (reference sequence). CDR3 in DNA: TGTGCCAGTAGTTGGGACAGGGACGATTGGGACGGTGGCTACACCTTC. Residues: CASSWDRDDWDGGYTF.

The chain has TRBV4-3 and TRBJ2-7, with D unclear. The germline V and J ends were trimmed by 2 bases and 1 base, with 9 bases remaining between them. Germline CDR1 is LGHNA and CDR2 is YSLEER. The CDR3 sequence is 14 residues long. Here the CDR3 DNA reads TGCGCCAGCAGCCAATCCCACAGTTCCTACGAGCAGTACTTC. Its protein product is CASSQSHSSYEQYF.

The chain uses TRBV7-9 and TRBJ1-6, with D tentatively TRBD1 (5 bases). CDR3 length: 16 amino acids. Germline-derived CDR1 and CDR2 are SEHNR and FQNEAQ (reference sequence). The V end was cut by 5 bases, the J end by 5 bases, with 16 bases between. CDR3 bases: TGTGCCAGCAGCGTCAGTGGGGGGGGAGATAATTCACCCCTCCACTTT. Its translation: CASSVSGGGDNSPLHF.

The chain employs TRBV6-6 and TRBJ1-1, with D unresolved. Per germline, CDR1 MNHNY and CDR2 SVGAGI (reference sequence). This CDR3 is built from 14 residues. V lost 6 bases and J 5 bases, leaving 16 bases between the germline ends. CDR3 region: CASRSQKAGTEAFF. The DNA of the CDR3 is TGTGCCAGCAGGTCCCAAAAGGCCGGGACTGAAGCTTTCTTT.

This sequence joins TRBV28 and TRBJ1-4; D not resolved. Looked up from germline, CDR1 is MDHEN and CDR2 is SYDVKM. The V gene lost 5 bases and the J gene lost 5 bases, with 15 bases spanning the gap. The CDR3 contains 15 residues. CDR3 amino acids: CASSPPVWRNEKLFF. The CDR3 region has the DNA TGTGCCAGCAGTCCTCCCGTTTGGAGAAATGAAAAACTGTTTTTT.

This clone was counted between two and nine times. V is TRBV30 and J is TRBJ1-1; TRBD1 matches at 7 bases. CDR1 and CDR2 (germline): GTSNPN, SVGIG (reference sequence). J lost 8 bases, V lost 3 bases, and 3 bases had no gene match. The CDR3 runs 11 residues. The CDR3 DNA is TGTGCCTGGAGCGAGACAGGGGAAGCTTTCTTT. Its protein is CAWSETGEAFF.

The rearrangement links TRBV12-5 to TRBJ1-1; 8 nucleotides line up with TRBD1. This CDR3 has 16 residues. Germline V gives CDR1 LGHNT, CDR2 FRNRAP. V was clipped by 2 bases and J by 3 bases; unmatched bases: 8. The CDR3 nucleotides are TGTGCTAGTGGTTTGCCCCGGGCAGGGGGCGACACTGAAGCTTTCTTT. It translates to CASGLPRAGGDTEAFF.

The chain joins TRBV12-5 to TRBJ2-1, with TRBD2 as a possible D gene (5 bases). The CDR3 contains 14 residues. The V gene's germline CDR1 is LGHNT and CDR2 FRNRAP. Trimming took off 2 bases at V and 10 bases at J, with 15 bases between the two ends. The CDR3 protein is CASGLPPTTREQFF. CDR3 sequence (DNA): TGTGCTAGTGGTTTGCCGCCAACTACTAGAGAGCAGTTCTTC.